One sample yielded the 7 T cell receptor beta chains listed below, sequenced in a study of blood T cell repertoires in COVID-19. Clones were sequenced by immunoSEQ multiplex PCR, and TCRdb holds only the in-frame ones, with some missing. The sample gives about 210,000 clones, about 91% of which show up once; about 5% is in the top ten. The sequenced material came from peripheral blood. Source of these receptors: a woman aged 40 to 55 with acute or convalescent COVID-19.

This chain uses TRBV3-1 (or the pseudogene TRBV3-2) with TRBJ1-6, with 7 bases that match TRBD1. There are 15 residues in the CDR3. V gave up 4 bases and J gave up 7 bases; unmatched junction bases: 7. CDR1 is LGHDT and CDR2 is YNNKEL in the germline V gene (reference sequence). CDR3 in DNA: TGTGCCAGCAGCCGGCGACAGGGTAGGAATTCACCCCTCCACTTT. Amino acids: CASSRRQGRNSPLHF.

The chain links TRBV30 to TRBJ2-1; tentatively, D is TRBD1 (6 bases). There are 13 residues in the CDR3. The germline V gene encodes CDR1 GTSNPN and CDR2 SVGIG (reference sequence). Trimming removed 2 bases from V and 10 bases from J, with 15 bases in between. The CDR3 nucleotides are TGTGCCTGGAGTTTAGGCACCGGGACAGAGCAGTTCTTC. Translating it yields CAWSLGTGTEQFF. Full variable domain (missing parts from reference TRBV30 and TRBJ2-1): SQTIHQWPATLVQPVGSPLSLECTVEGTSNPNLYWYRQAAGRGLQLLFYSVGIGQISSEVPQNLSASRPQDRQFILSSKKLLLSDSGFYLCAWSLGTGTEQFFGPGTRLTVL.

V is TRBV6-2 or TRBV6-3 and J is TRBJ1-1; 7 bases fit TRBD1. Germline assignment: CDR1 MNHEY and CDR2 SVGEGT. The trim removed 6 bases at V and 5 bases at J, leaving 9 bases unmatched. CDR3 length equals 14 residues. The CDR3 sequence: CASSPTGERTEAFF. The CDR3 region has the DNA TGTGCCAGCAGCCCAACAGGGGAACGGACTGAAGCTTTCTTT.

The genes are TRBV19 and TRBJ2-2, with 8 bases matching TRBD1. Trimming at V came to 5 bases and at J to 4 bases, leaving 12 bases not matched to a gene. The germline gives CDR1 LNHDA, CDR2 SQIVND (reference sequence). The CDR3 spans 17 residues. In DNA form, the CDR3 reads TGTGCCAGTAGTTCTGGACAGGGTGTAACAGGCACCGGGGAGCTGTTTTTT. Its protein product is CASSSGQGVTGTGELFF.

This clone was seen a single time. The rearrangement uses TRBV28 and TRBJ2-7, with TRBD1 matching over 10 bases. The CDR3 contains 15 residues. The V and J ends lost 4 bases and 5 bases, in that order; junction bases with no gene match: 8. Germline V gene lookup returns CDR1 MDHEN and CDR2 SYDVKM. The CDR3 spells CASSSVGTGEHEQYV. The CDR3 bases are TGTGCCAGCAGTTCGGTCGGGACAGGGGAACACGAGCAGTACGTC.

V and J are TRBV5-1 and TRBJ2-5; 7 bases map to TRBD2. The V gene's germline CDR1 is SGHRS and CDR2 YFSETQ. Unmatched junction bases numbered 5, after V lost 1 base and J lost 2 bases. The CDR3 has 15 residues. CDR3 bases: TGCGCCAGCAGCTTGATCGTCGGGGGGCAAGAGACCCAGTACTTC. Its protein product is CASSLIVGGQETQYF.

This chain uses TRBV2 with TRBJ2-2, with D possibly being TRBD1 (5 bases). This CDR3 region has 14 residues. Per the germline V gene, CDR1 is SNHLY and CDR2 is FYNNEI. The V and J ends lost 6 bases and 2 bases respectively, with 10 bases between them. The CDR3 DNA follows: TGTGCCAGCAGGGGGCAGGGAAACACCGGGGAGCTGTTTTTT. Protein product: CASRGQGNTGELFF.